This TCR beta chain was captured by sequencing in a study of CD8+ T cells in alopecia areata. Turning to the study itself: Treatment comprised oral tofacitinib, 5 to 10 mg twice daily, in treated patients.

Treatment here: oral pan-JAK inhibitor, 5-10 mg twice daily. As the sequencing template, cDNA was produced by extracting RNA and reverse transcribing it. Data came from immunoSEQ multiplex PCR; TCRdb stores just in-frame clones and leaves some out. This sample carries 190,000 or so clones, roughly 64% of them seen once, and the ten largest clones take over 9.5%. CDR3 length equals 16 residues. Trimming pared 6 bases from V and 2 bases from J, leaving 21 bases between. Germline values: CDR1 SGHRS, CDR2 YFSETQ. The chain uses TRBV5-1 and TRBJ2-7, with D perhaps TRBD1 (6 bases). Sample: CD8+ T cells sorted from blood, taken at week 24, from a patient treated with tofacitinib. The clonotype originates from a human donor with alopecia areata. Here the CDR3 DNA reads TGCGCCAGCACACTTAACCGGGACATCGAGCCCTACGAGCAGTACTTC. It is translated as CASTLNRDIEPYEQYF.